A selection of T cell receptor beta chains follows, all from one sample in a study of cytomegalovirus exposure and HLA in healthy donors. Measured with immunoSEQ multiplex PCR; TCRdb has only the in-frame clones, and not every one. Seen here are around 170,000 clones, approximately 81% observed once, and the top ten hold 15% to 20%. What was sequenced was PBMCs. The receptors shown here come from a man between 18 and 29 years old in good health and CMV-seropositive. Each CDR3 is given with its conserved first and last residue. A D gene is named only where the DNA matches it firmly. Size tells how often a clone was seen (once, few, many) or the class of an expanded clone, and some rows leave it out.

>TRBV7-3|TRBJ2-1|TRBD2|15|once
TGTGCCAGCAGCTCTCCGGGACTAGCGGGGGGTGAGCAGTTCTTC
CASSSPGLAGGEQFF
>TRBV25-1|TRBJ2-7|TRBD1|13|once
TGTGCCAGCAGCCCAGGGGGTTCCTACGAGCAGTACTTC
CASSPGGSYEQYF
>TRBV5-1|TRBJ2-3|TRBD2|17|NA
TGCGCCAGCAGCACCGGGACTAGCGGGGGGGGCACAGATACGCAGTATTTT
CASSTGTSGGGTDTQYF
>TRBV5-6|TRBJ2-7|TRBD2|15|NA
TGTGCCAGCAGCTTGGGACTAGCGGGAGTCAACGAGCAGTACTTC
CASSLGLAGVNEQYF
>TRBV28|TRBJ2-1|NA|12|NA
TGTGCCAGCAGACCGAACGTGAGGGAGCAGTTCTTC
CASRPNVREQFF
>TRBV7-2|TRBJ2-1|TRBD2|15|few
TGTGCCAGCAGCGTCGGACTAGATATTTACAATGAGCAGTTCTTC
CASSVGLDIYNEQFF
>TRBV7-8|TRBJ1-1|TRBD1|13|NA
TGTGCCAGCAGCCCTACAGGGGACACTGAAGCTTTCTTT
CASSPTGDTEAFF
>TRBV9|TRBJ2-3|NA|14|NA
TGTGCCAGCAGCGGACCAGGGTCCACGGATACGCAGTATTTT
CASSGPGSTDTQYF
>TRBV4-1|TRBJ2-7|TRBD2|16|NA
TGCGCCAGCAGCCAGGCTGCCGCGGGAGGCTTGGACGAGCAGTACTTC
CASSQAAAGGLDEQYF
>TRBV27|TRBJ2-7|NA|14|NA
TGTGCCAGCAAGTTTGGCGACTATGAGAGCGAGCAGTACTTC
CASKFGDYESEQYF
>TRBV11-2|TRBJ1-1|TRBD1|17|NA
TGTGCCAGCAGCCTAAGACAGGGGGGCCCTCTAGGCACTGAAGCTTTCTTT
CASSLRQGGPLGTEAFF
>TRBV10-2|TRBJ2-7|NA|17|NA
TGCGCCAGCAGTGGCGGAAGTCGGGGGAGAAGCTCCTACGAGCAGTACTTC
CASSGGSRGRSSYEQYF
>TRBV7-9|TRBJ1-2|NA|14|few
TGTGCCAGCAGCTTGATGGTAAAGGGGGACGGCTACACCTTC
CASSLMVKGDGYTF
>TRBV2|TRBJ2-5|NA|12|NA
TGTGCCAGTAAACGGCTAGCGGAGACCCAGTACTTC
CASKRLAETQYF
>TRBV11-3|TRBJ2-7|TRBD2|14|NA
TGTGCCAGCAGCTCGGGACTAGCGGGGGTGGAGCAGTACTTC
CASSSGLAGVEQYF
>TRBV19|TRBJ1-2|TRBD1|15|NA
TGTGCCAGTAGTCTGGCGACAGGGGGCTACGTTGGCTACACCTTC
CASSLATGGYVGYTF
>TRBV6-6|TRBJ1-3|NA|13|NA
TGTGCCAGCAACAGGGAAAGGGGAAACACCATATATTTT
CASNRERGNTIYF
>TRBV29-1|TRBJ2-2|NA|15|NA
TGCAGCGTTGAAGATCCCCAGGGGCAGGCCGGGGAGCTGTTTTTT
CSVEDPQGQAGELFF
>TRBV28|TRBJ2-5|TRBD2|15|NA
TGTGCCAGCAGTTTTACTAGCGCCGGAAAAGAGACCCAGTACTTC
CASSFTSAGKETQYF
>TRBV28|TRBJ1-2|NA|15|NA
TGTGCCAGCAGTTCGGGGGATCTACGAAATAATGGCTACACCTTC
CASSSGDLRNNGYTF
>TRBV27|TRBJ2-1|TRBD2|16|NA
TGTGCCAGCAGTTTATCTCCTAGCGGGAGTTACAATGAGCAGTTCTTC
CASSLSPSGSYNEQFF
>TRBV28|TRBJ2-1|NA|14|NA
TGTGCCAGCAGCCTCGTTCGCTCCTACAATGAGCAGTTCTTC
CASSLVRSYNEQFF
>TRBV27|TRBJ2-7|NA|13|once
TGTGCCAGCAGTTTATGGCCGAACTACGAGCAGTACTTC
CASSLWPNYEQYF
>TRBV2|TRBJ1-5|NA|15|once
TGTGCCAGCAGTGCTTGGGGAGAAGGCAATCAGCCCCAGCATTTT
CASSAWGEGNQPQHF
>TRBV15|TRBJ2-1|TRBD2|13|NA
TGTGCCGCCGGCGGGAGGTCCTACAATGAGCAGTTCTTC
CAAGGRSYNEQFF
>TRBV10-3|TRBJ2-7|TRBD2|16|NA
TGTGCCATCAGTTTTGGACTAGCGGCGGATGGGTACGAGCAGTACTTC
CAISFGLAADGYEQYF
>TRBV19|TRBJ1-1|TRBD1|14|NA
TGTGCCAGTAGTATCGTTCAGGGGGCCGCTGAAGCTTTCTTT
CASSIVQGAAEAFF
>TRBV27|TRBJ1-1|NA|14|once
TGTGCCAGCAGTTTATCGACAAGTAACACTGAAGCTTTCTTT
CASSLSTSNTEAFF
>TRBV28|TRBJ1-5|NA|15|NA
TGTGCCAGCAGTTTAGGACGGGACTTCAATCAGCCCCAGCATTTT
CASSLGRDFNQPQHF
>TRBV7-2|TRBJ2-2|NA|14|NA
TGTGCCAGCAGCTTCGAAAGCTACACCGGGGAGCTGTTTTTT
CASSFESYTGELFF
>TRBV27|TRBJ2-3|NA|15|NA
TGTGCCAGCAGTTTAATGTGGGCTAGCACAGATACGCAGTATTTT
CASSLMWASTDTQYF
>TRBV5-5|TRBJ2-2|TRBD1|16|NA
TGTGCCAGCAGCTTGGATGTGACAGGGTTACTCGGGGAGCTGTTTTTT
CASSLDVTGLLGELFF
>TRBV28|TRBJ1-2|NA|13|NA
TGTGCCAGCAGTTTAAGGACAGTTCATGGCTACACCTTC
CASSLRTVHGYTF
>TRBV4-1|TRBJ2-7|TRBD1|16|NA
TGCGCCAGCAGCCAGGGACCGGGACAGGGGACCTACGAGCAGTACTTC
CASSQGPGQGTYEQYF
>TRBV28|TRBJ1-1|NA|15|NA
TGTGCCAGCAGTTCTCCTTCGACAGGGAACACTGAAGCTTTCTTT
CASSSPSTGNTEAFF
>TRBV2|TRBJ2-1|TRBD2|11|NA
TGTGCCAGCAAGAGTACTAGCGAAAAGATCTTC
CASKSTSEKIF
>TRBV6-5|TRBJ2-1|TRBD1|16|NA
TGTGCCAGCAGTTTGCCACCCGGGACAGGGGTAAATGAGCAGTTCTTC
CASSLPPGTGVNEQFF
>TRBV4-1|TRBJ2-5|TRBD1|14|NA
TGCGCCAGCAGTCCCGGGACAGGGGAAGAGGCCCAGTACTTC
CASSPGTGEEAQYF
>TRBV28|TRBJ2-1|NA|14|NA
TGTGCCAGTGACGGGACACCAAGCTACAATGAGCAGTTCTTC
CASDGTPSYNEQFF
>TRBV2|TRBJ1-5|TRBD1|17|NA
TGTGCCAGCAGTGAATGGGGTGGGACAGCTAGCAATCAGCCCCAGCATTTT
CASSEWGGTASNQPQHF
>TRBV28|TRBJ2-7|TRBD1|14|NA
TGTGCCAGCAGTTTAGACAGGGCCTACTACGAGCAGTACTTC
CASSLDRAYYEQYF
>TRBV5-1|TRBJ2-2|NA|13|NA
TGCGCCAGCAGCTTGACTTCCACCGGGGAGCTGTTTTTT
CASSLTSTGELFF
>TRBV5-1|TRBJ1-2|NA|13|NA
TGCGCCAGCAGCTTGGACAGATACTATGGCTACACCTTC
CASSLDRYYGYTF
>TRBV6-1|TRBJ1-2|NA|11|NA
TGTGCCAGTAGGAACGGGTATGGCTACACCTTC
CASRNGYGYTF
>TRBV29-1|TRBJ2-7|NA|12|NA
TGCAGCGTTGAAACAGGGTCCTACGAGCAGTACTTC
CSVETGSYEQYF
>TRBV2|TRBJ2-1|TRBD2|14|NA
TGTGCCAGCAGCGCCGGGACTAGCGGGGGGGAGCAGTTCTTC
CASSAGTSGGEQFF
>TRBV11-2|TRBJ1-1|NA|14|NA
TGTGCCAGCAGCTTAGCGGGGACTCTCACTGAAGCTTTCTTT
CASSLAGTLTEAFF
>TRBV28|TRBJ1-1|NA|14|NA
TGTGCCAGCAGTTTGGACGGGGAAAGAGCTGAAGCTTTCTTT
CASSLDGERAEAFF
>TRBV18|TRBJ2-7|TRBD2|16|NA
TGTGCCAGCTCACCACTCGGGGGGGGAAGCTCCTACGAGCAGTACTTC
CASSPLGGGSSYEQYF
>TRBV2|TRBJ2-4|TRBD2|17|few
TGTGCCAGCAGTGGGGCGCTAGCGGGGGGAGCCAAAAACATTCAGTACTTC
CASSGALAGGAKNIQYF
>TRBV4-1|TRBJ1-2|NA|14|NA
TGCGCCAGCAGCCAAGCCGGGAGCTCCTATGGCTACACCTTC
CASSQAGSSYGYTF
>TRBV29-1|TRBJ2-5|TRBD1|14|many
TGCAGCGTTGAAAAAGACAGGGGGACGGAGACCCAGTACTTC
CSVEKDRGTETQYF
>TRBV27|TRBJ2-7|NA|11|few
TGTGCCAGCAGTAGCGGCTACGAGCAGTACTTC
CASSSGYEQYF
>TRBV28|TRBJ1-5|TRBD1|15|NA
TGTGCCAGCAGTTCCAGGGGGAGTGGCAATCAGCCCCAGCATTTT
CASSSRGSGNQPQHF
>TRBV6-1|TRBJ1-1|NA|13|NA
TGTGCCAGCCGACAGGAGCTGAACACTGAAGCTTTCTTT
CASRQELNTEAFF